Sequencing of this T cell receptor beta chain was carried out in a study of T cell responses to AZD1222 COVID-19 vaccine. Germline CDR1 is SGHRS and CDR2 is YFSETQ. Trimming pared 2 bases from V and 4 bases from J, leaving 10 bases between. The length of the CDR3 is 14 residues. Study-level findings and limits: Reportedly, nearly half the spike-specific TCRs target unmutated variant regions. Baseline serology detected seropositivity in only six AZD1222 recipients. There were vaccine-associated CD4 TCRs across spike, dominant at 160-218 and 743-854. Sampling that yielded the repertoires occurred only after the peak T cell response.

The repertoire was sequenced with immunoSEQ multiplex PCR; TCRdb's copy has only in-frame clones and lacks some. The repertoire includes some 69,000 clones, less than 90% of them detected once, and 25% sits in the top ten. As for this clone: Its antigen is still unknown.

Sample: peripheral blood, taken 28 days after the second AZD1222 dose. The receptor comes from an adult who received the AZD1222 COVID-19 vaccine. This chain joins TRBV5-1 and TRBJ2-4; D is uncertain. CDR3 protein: CASSFWENKNIQYF. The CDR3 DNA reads TGCGCCAGCAGCTTCTGGGAAAATAAAAACATTCAGTACTTC.